This TCR beta chain was sequenced for a study of early T cells in non-severe SARS-CoV-2 infection. Study-level information: Bulk RNA from unsorted whole blood was sequenced; chains were unpaired. Findings of the study overall: The matching step, a VDJdb search, favored anti-spike CD8 responses and missed private and CD4 specificities.

The CDR3 consists of 14 residues. After removal of 4 bases from V and 7 bases from J, the junction contained 9 bases not matched to a gene. Germline V gene sequence: CDR1 SGHKS, CDR2 YYEKEE (reference sequence). Each single cDNA molecule received a unique molecular identifier. TCRdb itself ran the 5' RACE reads through MiXCR, one entry per CDR3 protein. The table lists around 39,000 distinct CDR3 sequences, approximately 8% of them singletons, with around 12% in the top ten. On this clonotype itself: Antigen unknown.

The chain combines TRBV5-5 with TRBJ1-1; 8 nucleotides align to TRBD1. Sequenced here: whole blood, sampled at baseline. This TCR derives from an adult who was a healthcare worker with PCR-confirmed SARS-CoV-2 infection or an uninfected control (not recorded which). The CDR3 is CASSIGTGPREAFF. In DNA, the CDR3 is TGTGCCAGCAGCATAGGGACAGGACCCCGTGAAGCTTTCTTT.